Shown below are 17 T cell receptor beta chains from a single sample sequenced in a study of cytomegalovirus exposure and HLA in healthy donors. A multiplex PCR was run with 60 Vbeta primers and 13 Jbeta primers. The data were produced by immunoSEQ multiplex PCR, yet TCRdb's version contains in-frame clones alone and is incomplete. The sample gives under 150,000 clones, 75% to 85% of which show up once; about 8.3% is in the top ten. The sample consisted of PBMCs. Receptor source: a woman between 45 and 60 years old in good health and CMV-seropositive.

This clone has more than one count but fewer than ten. The V gene is TRBV5-6, the J gene TRBJ1-4; D not certain. V lost 0 bases and J lost 6, with 12 bases in between. The V gene's germline CDR1 is SGHDT and CDR2 YYEEEE. The CDR3 is 15 residues long. CDR3 in DNA: TGTGCCAGCAGCTTGGGCGGGGAATTGGATGAAAAACTGTTTTTT. Its protein product is CASSLGGELDEKLFF.

With regard to this clone: Mismatch with germline at one junction end may stem from a read error. V and J are TRBV7-3 and TRBJ2-7; 9 bases match TRBD1. CDR3 size: 16 residues. Germline values: CDR1 SGHTA, CDR2 FQGTGA. The CDR3 loop is CVSSSPTGTGNYEQYF. The CDR3 bases are TGTGTCAGCAGCTCACCAACCGGGACAGGGAACTACGAGCAGTACTTC.

The J gene is TRBJ2-5, the V gene TRBV5-1, with 10 bases identical to TRBD2. V was pared by 4 bases and J by 0 bases, with 6 bases of the junction left unmatched. The germline V gene encodes CDR1 SGHRS and CDR2 YFSETQ. The CDR3 loop spans 16 amino acids. In nucleotides, the CDR3 is TGCGCCAGCAGCCCCGGGACTAGCGCAAACCAAGAGACCCAGTACTTC. This gives the protein CASSPGTSANQETQYF.

The CDR3 region has the DNA TGTGCCAGCAGCCAAGTGGTTGCTAGCGGGTCCTACAATGAGCAGTTCTTC. Its translation is CASSQVVASGSYNEQFF. V usage is TRBV4-2 and J usage is TRBJ2-1; TRBD2 matches at 8 bases. The CDR3 runs 17 residues. Germline trimming cut 1 base from V and 1 base from J; bases unmatched to any gene: 6. Germline loops: CDR1 LGHNA, CDR2 YNFKEQ.

As regards this clone: Its ends do not fully match the called genes, so a read error is possible. This rearrangement joins TRBV27 to TRBJ2-5; D is perhaps TRBD2 (5 bases). The end of the DNA aligns better with TRBJ2-7, so the J call may be wrong. This CDR3 spans 14 amino acids. Germline V gene lookup returns CDR1 MNHEY and CDR2 SMNVEV (reference sequence). This chain's CDR3 is CASPSGPPHYEQYF. CDR3 sequence (DNA): TGCGCCAGTCCCAGCGGCCCACCACACTACGAGCAGTACTTC.

This clone is a singleton in its sample. V gene TRBV7-8 combines with J gene TRBJ2-7; tentatively, D is TRBD1 (5 bases). CDR3 size: 13 residues. Between the trimmed V and J ends, which lost 3 bases and 4 bases, there was a span of 10 bases. CDR1 SGHVS and CDR2 FQNEAQ come from the germline V gene. The CDR3 here is CASSFGRDYEQYF. The CDR3 region has the DNA TGTGCCAGCAGCTTCGGCAGGGATTACGAGCAGTACTTC.

The chain carries TRBV5-6 and TRBJ2-3; TRBD1 aligns across 9 bases. This CDR3 spans 14 amino acids. Germline CDR1 SGHDT, CDR2 YYEEEE. V gave up 5 bases and J gave up 4 bases; unmatched junction bases: 5. The CDR3 here is CASSRGQGSDTQYF. The CDR3 DNA reads TGTGCCAGCAGTCGTGGACAGGGGTCAGATACGCAGTATTTT. Based on the CDR3 plus reference TRBV5-6 and TRBJ2-3, the full variable domain is DAGVTQSPTHLIKTRGQQVTLRCSPKSGHDTVSWYQQALGQGPQFIFQYYEEEERQRGNFPDRFSGHQFPNYSSELNVNALLLGDSALYLCASSRGQGSDTQYFGPGTRLTVL.

The chain links TRBV15 to TRBJ2-7, with D uncertain. CDR1 is LNHNV, CDR2 YYDKDF, per germline (reference sequence). This CDR3 region has 14 residues. Trimming removed 0 bases from V and 4 bases from J, with 10 bases in between. CDR3 bases: TGTGCCACCAGCAGAGATATTGGCTTTTACGAGCAGTACTTC. The encoded protein is CATSRDIGFYEQYF.

J is TRBJ2-7 and V is TRBV29-1, with TRBD2 matching over 8 bases. Trimming removed 7 bases from V and 7 bases from J; junction bases left unmatched: 12. CDR3 length: 13 residues. CDR1 and CDR2 (germline): SQVTM, ANQGSEA. In nucleotides, the CDR3 is TGCAGCGCCGGAGGGGCGGGAGGAAGGGAGCAGTACTTC. This gives the protein CSAGGAGGREQYF.

The genes are TRBV30 and TRBJ1-6, with D unclear. With 3 bases removed from V and 10 bases from J, the gap between germline ends came to 19 bases. The germline gives CDR1 GTSNPN, CDR2 SVGIG (reference sequence). The CDR3 has 15 amino acids. As DNA, the CDR3 is TGTGCCTGGAGCCTGCTGGGAGTGGCCAAATCACCCCTCCACTTT. Amino acids: CAWSLLGVAKSPLHF.

The chain uses TRBV28 and TRBJ2-7, with D perhaps TRBD1 (6 bases). This CDR3 is built from 15 residues. Germline lookup yields CDR1 MDHEN and CDR2 SYDVKM. Deletions cut 5 bases from V and 2 bases from J, with 16 bases between. The CDR3 protein is CASSPRTVITYEQYF. CDR3 in DNA: TGTGCCAGCAGTCCGCGGACAGTTATCACCTACGAGCAGTACTTC.

The chain uses TRBV7-2 and TRBJ2-3; 11 nucleotides agree with TRBD1. CDR1 and CDR2 (germline): SGHTA, FQGNSA. The CDR3 runs 19 residues. V shed 2 bases, J shed 8 bases, and the junction held 18 bases outside the gene matches. The CDR3 is CASSLRFTRTGGMSGTQYF. The CDR3 DNA reads as TGTGCCAGCAGCTTACGATTCACTAGGACAGGGGGCATGTCGGGTACGCAGTATTTT.

The sample holds a few counts of this clone. The rearrangement joins TRBV10-3 to TRBJ2-5; D perhaps matches TRBD2 (6 bases). Germline CDR1 and CDR2: ENHRY and SYGVKD. V was pared by 6 bases and J by 4 bases, with 12 bases between. CDR3 size: 13 residues. The CDR3 loop reads CAIRGGVGETQYF. CDR3 nucleotide sequence: TGTGCCATCAGGGGGGGTGTAGGAGAGACCCAGTACTTC.

The chain couples TRBV21-1 to TRBJ2-5; TRBD2 is the table's D call and was not checked against the DNA. TRBV21-1 is termed a pseudogene. The CDR3 has 14 residues. The CDR3 region is CASSPSNTRETQYF. The CDR3 nucleotides are TGTGCCAGCAGCCCCTCTAACACGAGGGAGACCCAGTACTTC.

The J gene is TRBJ2-2, the V gene TRBV6-5; 7 nucleotides line up with TRBD2. This CDR3 spans 14 amino acids. J was trimmed by 0 bases and V by 11 bases; bases with no gene match: 6. The germline V gene has CDR1 MNHEY and CDR2 SVGAGI. The CDR3 coding sequence is TGTGCCGGGAGGGGACCCGCGAACACCGGGGAGCTGTTTTTT. Protein sequence: CAGRGPANTGELFF.

The chain has TRBV18 and TRBJ1-2; 8 bases align to TRBD1. Germline V lookup: CDR1 KGHSH, CDR2 LQKENI. This CDR3 region has 17 residues. With V trimmed by 2 bases and J by 3 bases, 11 bases remained unmatched. CDR3 residues: CASSPNTFGQGHYGYTF. The CDR3 DNA sequence: TGTGCCAGCTCACCAAATACCTTTGGACAGGGCCACTATGGCTACACCTTC.

A few counts support this clone. The chain is built from TRBV19 and TRBJ2-1; TRBD1 agrees at 7 bases. Trimming cost V 1 base and J 6 bases; bases outside gene matches: 6. Germline V gene data show CDR1 as LNHDA and CDR2 as SQIVND (reference sequence). The CDR3 consists of 15 residues. The CDR3 spells CASSIVPTGLNEQFF. The CDR3 DNA sequence: TGTGCCAGTAGTATAGTACCGACAGGGCTCAATGAGCAGTTCTTC.